Listed below are T cell receptor beta chains from one sample, sequenced in a study of cytomegalovirus exposure and HLA in healthy donors. Assay: immunoSEQ multiplex PCR; the TCRdb copy retains only in-frame clones and omits some. The sample holds about 150,000 clones, roughly 71% seen once. Specimen: PBMCs. The receptors here all came from a man aged 25-45 years in good health and CMV-seronegative. CDR3s include the opening cysteine and the closing phenylalanine or tryptophan. The order of the fields is J gene, clone size, D gene, V gene, CDR3 protein, CDR3 DNA. D genes are given only for firm matches. Some rows have no size entry. The others give once, few or many, or a class for an expanded clone.

TRBJ1-6	once	NA	TRBV15	CATSRVRRGESPLHF	TGTGCCACCAGCAGAGTAAGGAGGGGTGAGTCACCCCTCCACTTT
TRBJ2-7	NA	NA	TRBV6-5	CASSYSSRSYEQYF	TGTGCCAGCAGTTACTCGAGTAGGAGCTACGAGCAGTACTTC
TRBJ1-3	few	NA	TRBV18	CASSPRREFGNTIYF	TGTGCCAGCTCACCTAGACGGGAATTTGGAAACACCATATATTTT
TRBJ1-1	NA	TRBD1	TRBV6-1	CASSRTGTGGSEAFF	TGTGCCAGCAGTAGGACCGGGACAGGGGGCTCTGAAGCTTTCTTT
TRBJ1-1	NA	NA	TRBV29-1	CSVDTRGTEAFF	TGCAGCGTTGATACAAGGGGAACTGAAGCTTTCTTT
TRBJ1-1	NA	TRBD1	TRBV30	CAWMEKGAWNAFF	TGTGCCTGGATGGAAAAGGGGGCATGGAACGCTTTCTTT
TRBJ2-2	NA	NA	TRBV6-1	CASSRVAGELFF	TGTGCCAGCAGCAGGGTTGCCGGGGAGCTGTTTTTT
TRBJ2-7	NA	NA	TRBV2	CASRPVRGMYEQYF	TGTGCCAGCAGACCCGTCCGGGGAATGTACGAGCAGTACTTC
TRBJ2-7	NA	NA	TRBV12-2	CASRPTRSGGGAYEQYF	TGTGCAAGTCGCCCCACCCGAAGCGGCGGGGGGGCTTACGAGCAGTACTTC
TRBJ1-6	NA	TRBD1	TRBV9	CASTLGQYNSPLHF	TGTGCCAGCACCTTGGGACAGTATAATTCACCCCTCCACTTT
TRBJ2-1	NA	TRBD2	TRBV29-1	CSVDPIAGGWGNEQFF	TGCAGCGTTGACCCAATAGCGGGAGGATGGGGCAATGAGCAGTTCTTC
TRBJ1-3	NA	NA	TRBV6-5	CASSGGPARSNTIYF	TGTGCCAGCAGCGGGGGACCCGCGCGGTCTAACACCATATATTTT
TRBJ1-2	NA	NA	TRBV18	CASSQSGRGDGYTF	TGTGCCAGCTCTCAATCAGGCAGGGGAGATGGCTACACCTTC
TRBJ2-7	NA	NA	TRBV28	CASSLGTSEQYF	TGTGCCAGCAGTTTGGGGACAAGCGAGCAGTACTTC
TRBJ1-5	NA	TRBD1	TRBV28	CASSSLSGQGSNQPQHF	TGTGCCAGCAGTTCCTTATCCGGACAGGGAAGCAATCAGCCCCAGCATTTT
TRBJ2-2	few	NA	TRBV7-9	CASSRPARSLTGELFF	TGTGCCAGCAGCCGGCCTGCTAGGTCTCTAACCGGGGAGCTGTTTTTT
TRBJ1-3	NA	NA	TRBV6-6	CASREQGTGNTIYF	TGTGCCAGCCGCGAACAGGGAACTGGAAACACCATATATTTT
TRBJ2-7	NA	TRBD1	TRBV7-3	CASSLAPGTAYEQYF	TGTGCCAGCAGCTTGGCCCCCGGGACAGCCTACGAGCAGTACTTC
TRBJ2-7	few	NA	TRBV19	CASSIFREPSSYEQYF	TGTGCCAGTAGTATCTTCAGGGAACCCTCCTCCTACGAGCAGTACTTC
TRBJ2-6	NA	NA	TRBV5-6	CASSLGTARSSGANVLTF	TGTGCCAGCAGCTTGGGGACAGCTCGTTCCTCTGGGGCCAACGTCCTGACTTTC
TRBJ2-7	NA	NA	TRBV5-1	CASSLFAADEQYF	TGCGCCAGCAGCTTGTTCGCGGCAGACGAGCAGTACTTC
TRBJ2-1	few	TRBD2	TRBV5-4	CASSPDSSGDNEQFF	TGTGCCAGCAGCCCCGATTCTAGCGGAGACAATGAGCAGTTCTTC
TRBJ2-3	NA	TRBD2	TRBV4-1	CASSQLSGRRTDTQYF	TGCGCCAGCAGCCAACTTAGCGGGAGGAGGACAGATACGCAGTATTTT
TRBJ1-4	NA	NA	TRBV2	CASSGGQNEKLFF	TGTGCCAGCAGTGGAGGACAGAATGAAAAACTGTTTTTT
TRBJ2-3	NA	TRBD1	TRBV28	CASSRQGLRSTDTQYF	TGTGCCAGCAGTCGACAGGGCTTGAGGAGCACAGATACGCAGTATTTT
TRBJ1-4	NA	NA	TRBV6-6	CASRPTVSEGEKLFF	TGTGCCAGCAGGCCAACAGTCTCTGAGGGTGAAAAACTGTTTTTT
TRBJ2-5	NA	TRBD2	TRBV27	CASSSTYPSGDYRRETQYF	TGTGCCAGCAGTTCCACCTACCCCAGCGGGGACTATCGTCGGGAGACCCAGTACTTC
TRBJ1-5	NA	TRBD1	TRBV6-1	CASSEVFRTGTNQPQHF	TGTGCCAGCAGTGAAGTTTTCAGGACAGGGACGAATCAGCCCCAGCATTTT
TRBJ1-1	NA	NA	TRBV7-3	CASTPSPNTEAFF	TGTGCCAGCACCCCTTCTCCGAACACTGAAGCTTTCTTT
TRBJ2-1	few	NA	TRBV15	CATSNLQGDEQFF	TGTGCCACCAGCAATTTACAGGGCGATGAGCAGTTCTTC
TRBJ2-2	NA	NA	TRBV5-1	CASSFGDIYTGELFF	TGCGCCAGCAGCTTCGGGGACATCTACACCGGGGAGCTGTTTTTT
TRBJ2-1	NA	NA	TRBV9	CASSATGNSYNEQFF	TGTGCCAGCAGCGCAACAGGGAACTCCTACAATGAGCAGTTCTTC
TRBJ1-5	NA	NA	TRBV5-1	CASSLSSGSQPQHF	TGCGCCAGCAGCTTGTCCTCAGGGTCCCAGCCCCAGCATTTT
TRBJ1-3	NA	NA	TRBV13	CASSLGNSLSGNTIYF	TGTGCCAGCAGCTTAGGAAACAGCCTCTCTGGAAACACCATATATTTT
TRBJ2-3	once	TRBD2	TRBV2	CASSPRLAGGTDTQYF	TGTGCCAGCAGCCCAAGACTAGCGGGAGGCACAGATACGCAGTATTTT
TRBJ2-5	once	TRBD1	TRBV5-4	CASSFPGQGRETQYF	TGTGCCAGCAGCTTTCCGGGACAGGGCAGAGAGACCCAGTACTTC
TRBJ1-6	NA	TRBD1	TRBV6-5	CASSSDRPNNSPLHF	TGTGCCAGCAGTTCGGACAGGCCTAATAATTCACCCCTCCACTTT
TRBJ1-1	NA	NA	TRBV19	CASSIGRSEAFF	TGTGCCAGTAGTATCGGTAGAAGTGAAGCTTTCTTT
TRBJ2-5	NA	TRBD2	TRBV5-1	CASSLIASGSGETQYF	TGCGCCAGCAGCTTGATCGCTAGCGGGAGCGGGGAGACCCAGTACTTC
TRBJ1-1	NA	TRBD1	TRBV14	CASSQGQVNTEAFF	TGTGCCAGCAGCCAGGGACAGGTGAACACTGAAGCTTTCTTT
TRBJ1-5	few	NA	TRBV28	CASSSLVGASRPQHF	TGTGCCAGCAGTTCTCTCGTGGGGGCTTCACGGCCCCAGCATTTT
TRBJ2-2	few	NA	TRBV4-2	CASSQEGVNTGELFF	TGTGCCAGCAGCCAAGAAGGGGTAAACACCGGGGAGCTGTTTTTT
TRBJ1-3	NA	TRBD1	TRBV10-1	CASSDGQGGNTIYF	TGCGCCAGCAGTGACGGACAGGGTGGAAACACCATATATTTT
TRBJ2-1	NA	NA	TRBV4-2	CASTLDGRVDEQFF	TGTGCCAGCACCCTGGATGGCAGGGTCGATGAGCAGTTCTTC
TRBJ2-7	once	NA	TRBV7-6	CASSSGQFEQYF	TGTGCCAGCAGCTCCGGACAGTTCGAGCAGTACTTC
TRBJ1-1	NA	NA	TRBV7-2	CASNNPAGQTEAFF	TGTGCCAGCAACAACCCGGCGGGGCAAACTGAAGCTTTCTTT
TRBJ2-4	NA	NA	TRBV9	CASSTRGVENIQYF	TGTGCCAGCAGCACCCGGGGAGTTGAAAACATTCAGTACTTC
TRBJ1-6	NA	NA	TRBV11-1	CASSLEWGGSPLHF	TGTGCCAGCAGCTTAGAGTGGGGGGGCTCACCCCTCCACTTT
TRBJ2-1	once	NA	TRBV28	CASSITSRLVIF	TGTGCCAGCAGTATAACTAGCCGTCTCGTAATCTTC
TRBJ2-7	NA	TRBD1	TRBV15	CATKRHRDRGNEQYF	TGTGCCACCAAGAGACACCGGGACAGGGGGAACGAGCAGTACTTC
TRBJ2-5	NA	TRBD2	TRBV5-4	CASSGGGGELETQYF	TGTGCCAGCAGCGGCGGGGGGGGCGAGTTGGAGACCCAGTACTTC
TRBJ1-1	once	TRBD1	TRBV28	CASSSQGLLTEAFF	TGTGCCAGCAGTTCACAGGGGCTTCTCACTGAAGCTTTCTTT
TRBJ1-2	NA	NA	TRBV9	CASSPSLEGRYGYTF	TGTGCCAGCAGCCCATCCCTGGAGGGGAGGTATGGCTACACCTTC
TRBJ1-1	NA	TRBD1	TRBV28	CASSSGTGSLLTEAFF	TGTGCCAGCAGCTCCGGGACAGGGTCCCTACTCACTGAAGCTTTCTTT